The clone carrying this T cell receptor beta chain has more than one count but fewer than ten. These data originate in a study of T cell repertoires in cytomegalovirus infection. TCRdb used MiXCR to reprocess the reads, holding one entry per CDR3 protein. The table records about 180,000 distinct CDR3 sequences, approximately 14% of them present only once. Germline-derived CDR1 and CDR2 are SGHNT and YYREEE (reference sequence). CDR3 length equals 17 residues. Trimming left V 0 bases short and J 0 bases short, with 13 bases between. The clonotype was recovered from a human donor in good health (CMV status not recorded). Some clones in this sample may be carry-over from other donors' samples. The sequencing input was PBMCs. This chain links TRBV5-4 with TRBJ2-4; possibly TRBD1 for D (6 bases). CDR3 sequence reads: CASSLAGLQGAKNIQYF. The CDR3 nucleotides read TGTGCCAGCAGCTTGGCCGGTTTACAGGGAGCCAAAAACATTCAGTACTTC.